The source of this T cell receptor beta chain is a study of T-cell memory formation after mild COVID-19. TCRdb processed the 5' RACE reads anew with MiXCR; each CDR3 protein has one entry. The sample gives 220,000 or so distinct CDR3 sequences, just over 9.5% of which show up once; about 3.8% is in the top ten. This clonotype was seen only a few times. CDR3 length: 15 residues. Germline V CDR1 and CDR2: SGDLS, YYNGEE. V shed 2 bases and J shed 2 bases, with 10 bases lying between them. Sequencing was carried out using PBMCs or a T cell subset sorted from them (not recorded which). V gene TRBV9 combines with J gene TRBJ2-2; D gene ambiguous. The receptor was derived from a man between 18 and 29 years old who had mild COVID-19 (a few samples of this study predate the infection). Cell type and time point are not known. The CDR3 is CASSVTDINTGELFF. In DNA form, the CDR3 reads TGTGCCAGCAGCGTTACAGATATTAACACCGGGGAGCTGTTTTTT.